The source of this T cell receptor beta chain is a study of blood T cell repertoires in COVID-19. Per the original data handling: It was from reference gene primer amplification that nucleated cell counts were estimated. The data were produced by immunoSEQ multiplex PCR, yet TCRdb's version contains in-frame clones alone and is incomplete. The DNA was the basis for D and trimming; V, J and clone size are from that table. This repertoire shows roughly 89,000 clones, 65% to 85% found once; its top ten account for around a sixth. This clone occurred once. V lost 4 bases to trimming and J lost 3 bases; unmatched junction nucleotides: 11. CDR3 length: 16 residues. Germline assignment: CDR1 LGHDT and CDR2 YNNKEL (reference sequence).

The chain joins TRBV3-1 (or the pseudogene TRBV3-2) to TRBJ1-1, with 7 nucleotides matching TRBD1. The source is a woman of 80 years or more with acute or convalescent COVID-19. The sample comprised peripheral blood. The CDR3 coding sequence is TGTGCCAGCAGCCGACCGCACACAGGGGCCCACACTGAAGCTTTCTTT. Translation: CASSRPHTGAHTEAFF.